The 18 T cell receptor beta chains below come from one sample, sequenced in a study of cytomegalovirus exposure and HLA in healthy donors. The primer mix had 60 Vbeta and 13 Jbeta primers. Sequencing was performed with immunoSEQ multiplex PCR; in TCRdb, only in-frame clones are kept and a portion is missing. Of roughly 290,000 clones in the sample, about 80% are singletons; the top ten hold roughly 0.3%. Sequencing was done on a sample of PBMCs. These receptors all come from a girl aged 2-9 years in good health and CMV-seronegative.

V is TRBV27 and J is TRBJ2-5, with 11 bases matching TRBD2. V trimming: 6 bases; J trimming: 5 bases; junction bases outside the gene matches: 14. The CDR3 length is 17 residues. Germline V gene sequence: CDR1 MNHEY, CDR2 SMNVEV (reference sequence). The CDR3 spells CASRGLASGGLRETQYF. CDR3 in DNA: TGTGCCAGCAGGGGATTAGCTAGCGGGGGGCTTCGGGAGACCCAGTACTTC.

The rearrangement links TRBV14 to TRBJ1-2; perhaps TRBD1 as D (6 bases). The CDR3 loop spans 14 amino acids. Germline CDR1 is SGHDN and CDR2 is FVKESK. Trimming pared 0 bases from V and 5 bases from J, leaving 10 bases between. CDR3 sequence: CASSQDRGWYGYTF. The CDR3 DNA reads TGTGCCAGCAGCCAAGACAGGGGATGGTATGGCTACACCTTC.

The chain has TRBV19 and TRBJ1-1; 8 bases map to TRBD1. The CDR3 extends over 13 amino acids. V trimming: 5 bases; J trimming: 5 bases; junction bases outside the gene matches: 4. Germline V gives CDR1 LNHDA, CDR2 SQIVND (reference sequence). CDR3: CASSADRDTEAFF. CDR3 sequence (DNA): TGTGCCAGTAGTGCGGACAGGGATACTGAAGCTTTCTTT.

This clone was detected once. The chain uses TRBV28 and TRBJ1-1; a possible D gene is TRBD1 (6 bases). The CDR3 has 13 residues. The germline gives CDR1 MDHEN, CDR2 SYDVKM. V dropped 6 bases and J dropped 6 bases, with 14 bases sitting between them. Here the CDR3 reads CASREGRGAEAFF. The CDR3 nucleotides read TGTGCCAGCAGGGAAGGGAGGGGGGCTGAAGCTTTCTTT.

About this clone: A read error may produce the germline difference seen at one junction end. The chain combines TRBV28 with TRBJ2-5; tentatively, D is TRBD1 (6 bases). CDR1 and CDR2 (germline): MDHEN, SYDVKM. CDR3 size: 16 residues. The CDR3, as DNA: TGTGCCAACAGTCCTTACGGACAGAATCTCCAAGAGACCCAGTACTTC. Its protein product is CANSPYGQNLQETQYF.

V and J are TRBV11-3 and TRBJ2-1, with TRBD1 matching over 7 bases. This CDR3 has 16 amino acids. Germline loops: CDR1 SGHNT, CDR2 YENEEA. V shed 3 bases and J 2 bases; nucleotides not matched to a gene: 7. The CDR3 nucleotides are TGTGCCAGCAGCTTTGACAGGGATCTTACCTACAATGAGCAGTTCTTC. Its translation is CASSFDRDLTYNEQFF. Full variable domain (remainder filled in from reference TRBV11-3 and TRBJ2-1): EAGVVQSPRYKIIEKKQPVAFWCNPISGHNTLYWYLQNLGQGPELLIRYENEEAVDDSQLPKDRFSAERLKGVDSTLKIQPAELGDSAVYLCASSFDRDLTYNEQFFGPGTRLTVL.

This chain joins TRBV30 and TRBJ1-2; 7 bases agree with TRBD1. This CDR3 spans 15 amino acids. Germline CDR1 is GTSNPN and CDR2 is SVGIG (reference sequence). Trimming removed 3 bases from V and 6 bases from J; junction bases left unmatched: 13. CDR3 sequence: CAWSWVGTETNGYTF. The CDR3 region has the DNA TGTGCCTGGAGCTGGGTAGGGACAGAGACGAATGGCTACACCTTC.

V and J are TRBV6-1 and TRBJ1-1; a weak D match, TRBD1 (6 bases). CDR1 and CDR2 from the germline V gene are MNHNS and SASEGT. Trimming took off 7 bases at V and 3 bases at J, with 15 bases between the two ends. The CDR3 length is 14 residues. The CDR3 DNA reads TGTGCCAGCATTGGGGACAATTGGGACACTGAAGCTTTCTTT. It codes for CASIGDNWDTEAFF.

This sequence joins TRBV28 and TRBJ2-1; D possibly corresponds to TRBD2 (6 bases). The length of the CDR3 is 14 residues. Germline-derived CDR1 and CDR2 are MDHEN and SYDVKM. V gave up 7 bases and J gave up 8 bases, with 18 bases separating them. CDR3 DNA sequence: TGTGCCAGCACCTCAGGAGCGGGTACCGATGAGCAGTTCTTC. This encodes CASTSGAGTDEQFF.

The sample holds a few counts of this clone. V gene TRBV25-1 combines with J gene TRBJ2-4; D possibly corresponds to TRBD2 (5 bases). V gave up 11 bases and J gave up 0 bases, with 17 bases separating them. The CDR3 runs to 15 residues. Germline CDR1 is MGHDK and CDR2 is SYGVNS. CDR3 sequence reads: CAPSRADLAKNIQYF. The CDR3 DNA follows: TGTGCCCCCTCTCGAGCGGACCTAGCCAAAAACATTCAGTACTTC.

The chain has TRBV7-6 and TRBJ2-5; TRBD2 matches at 10 bases. V shed 5 bases and J 2 bases; nucleotides not matched to a gene: 5. Per the germline V gene, CDR1 is SGHVS and CDR2 is FNYEAQ. The CDR3 spans 15 residues. The CDR3 reads CASSHTSGEQETQYF. The CDR3, as DNA: TGTGCCAGCAGCCACACTAGCGGGGAGCAAGAGACCCAGTACTTC.

The chain joins TRBV4-2 to TRBJ2-2, with TRBD2 matching over 8 bases. Per germline, CDR1 LGHNA and CDR2 YNFKEQ. V was clipped by 3 bases and J by 4 bases; unmatched bases: 13. This CDR3 has 18 residues. The CDR3 bases are TGTGCCAGCAGCCACGGGGGGGGGACGGGCGGGAGCACCGGGGAGCTGTTTTTT. Translated: CASSHGGGTGGSTGELFF.

This sequence joins TRBV5-1 and TRBJ1-3, with a possible D match to TRBD1 (5 bases). The V gene's germline CDR1 is SGHRS and CDR2 YFSETQ. CDR3 length: 14 amino acids. V gave up 2 bases and J gave up 0 bases, with 6 bases separating them. Here the CDR3 reads CASSLGDSGNTIYF. The DNA of the CDR3 is TGCGCCAGCAGCTTAGGGGACTCTGGAAACACCATATATTTT.

This clone was picked up a small number of times. The V gene is TRBV20-1, the J gene TRBJ2-3; D ambiguous. In germline, CDR1 is DFQATT, CDR2 SNEGSKA (reference sequence). The CDR3 totals 11 residues. V was clipped by 6 bases and J by 3 bases, with 7 bases between them. CDR3 region: CSALETDTQYF. The CDR3, as DNA: TGCAGTGCCCTGGAGACAGATACGCAGTATTTT.

The chain has TRBV19 and TRBJ1-2; no firm D call. Trimming removed 3 bases from V and 0 bases from J, with 11 bases in between. Germline V gives CDR1 LNHDA, CDR2 SQIVND (reference sequence). The CDR3 extends over 15 amino acids. The DNA for the CDR3 is TGTGCCAGTAGTATCATATCTATCTCTAACTATGGCTACACCTTC. Amino acids: CASSIISISNYGYTF.

With respect to this clone: One end of the junction is discordant with germline, which a read error may explain. The V call is TRBV7-9, the J call TRBJ2-7, with 8 bases matching TRBD1. Germline values: CDR1 SEHNR, CDR2 FQNEAQ (reference sequence). The CDR3 length is 15 residues. The CDR3 spells CSSSPARDRPYEQYF. The CDR3 bases are TGTTCCAGCAGCCCGGCACGGGACAGGCCCTACGAGCAGTACTTC.

The chain has TRBV4-2 and TRBJ2-3; 7 positions agree with TRBD2. V lost 0 bases to trimming and J lost 0 bases; unmatched junction nucleotides: 6. This CDR3 is 17 amino acids long. Germline V lookup: CDR1 LGHNA, CDR2 YNFKEQ. The chain's CDR3 is CASSQDRVRGSTDTQYF. Written as DNA, the CDR3 is TGTGCCAGCAGCCAAGATCGGGTGCGGGGGAGCACAGATACGCAGTATTTT.

The chain recombines TRBV7-2 with TRBJ2-5; TRBD2 agrees at 9 bases. In germline, CDR1 is SGHTA, CDR2 FQGNSA. V gave up 0 bases and J gave up 4 bases; unmatched junction bases: 6. The CDR3 spans 16 residues. The CDR3 region is CASSLASGGPRETQYF. In DNA form, the CDR3 reads TGTGCCAGCAGCTTAGCAAGCGGGGGGCCCCGAGAGACCCAGTACTTC.